This entry describes one T cell receptor beta chain. The CDR3 has 15 amino acids. Germline CDR1 SGHDT, CDR2 YYEEEE. Trimming took off 5 bases at V and 0 bases at J, with 15 bases between the two ends. In the source study's methods: Amplification from reference gene primers served as the basis for estimated nucleated cell counts. Generated by immunoSEQ multiplex PCR, the TCRdb table keeps only in-frame clones and is missing some. V, J and clone size reflect that table, while D and trimming were determined from the DNA. The table shows roughly 190,000 clones, with roughly 92% occurring only once. The sample originates from a study of blood T cell repertoires in COVID-19. On the study more broadly: The cDNA or gDNA used as material had been derived from T cells, B-cell-depleted T cells, or PBMCs.

The clonotype comes from a man aged 25 to 45 with COVID-19, enrolled during active disease. Specimen: peripheral blood. The gene calls are TRBV5-6 and TRBJ2-7, with D possibly matching TRBD2 (6 bases). The CDR3 reads CASSLHRGTSYEQYF. In nucleotides, the CDR3 is TGTGCCAGCAGTCTGCATCGGGGGACCTCCTACGAGCAGTACTTC.